The clone carrying this T cell receptor beta chain was observed a few times. Its specificity is unknown. A universal primer binding site was introduced by template switching. The final cDNA contained unique molecular identifiers. In TCRdb, the 5' RACE reads were re-called with MiXCR into one record per CDR3 protein. The sample contains about 240,000 distinct CDR3 sequences, roughly a tenth of which appear only once. This specimen comes from a study of identical twins. Study-level findings and limits: Insertions ran lower in abundant cord blood beta clonotypes, though not in memory repertoires. Alpha sequences out of frame and shared by twins had excess low generation probability. Weaker excess twin sharing was observed in beta out-of-frame sequences.

This TCR derives from a man between 45 and 60 years old in good health. Sequencing input: memory T cells sorted from blood.

The CDR3 protein is CASSQGGLSGYTF. In DNA, the CDR3 is TGTGCCAGCAGCCAGGGGGGGCTCTCTGGCTACACCTTC. The chain uses TRBV4-2 and TRBJ1-2; perhaps TRBD1 as D (6 bases). The V gene lost 3 bases and the J gene lost 7 bases, with 12 bases spanning the gap. Germline loops: CDR1 LGHNA, CDR2 YNFKEQ. The CDR3 has 13 residues.